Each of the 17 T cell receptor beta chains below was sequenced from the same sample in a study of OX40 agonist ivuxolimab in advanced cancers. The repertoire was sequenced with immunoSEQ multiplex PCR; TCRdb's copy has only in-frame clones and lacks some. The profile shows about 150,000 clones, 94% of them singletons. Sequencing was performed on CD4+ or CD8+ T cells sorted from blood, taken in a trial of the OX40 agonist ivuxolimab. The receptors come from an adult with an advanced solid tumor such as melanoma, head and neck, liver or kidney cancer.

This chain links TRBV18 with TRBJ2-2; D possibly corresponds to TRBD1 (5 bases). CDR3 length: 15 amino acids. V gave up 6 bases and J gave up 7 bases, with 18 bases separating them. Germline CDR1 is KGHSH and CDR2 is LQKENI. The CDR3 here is CASSPALTGHGELFF. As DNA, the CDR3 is TGTGCCAGCTCTCCTGCCCTTACAGGACACGGGGAGCTGTTTTTT.

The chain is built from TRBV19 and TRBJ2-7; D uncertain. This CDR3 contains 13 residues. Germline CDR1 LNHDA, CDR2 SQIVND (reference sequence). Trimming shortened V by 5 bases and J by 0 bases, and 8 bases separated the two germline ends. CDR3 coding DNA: TGTGCCAGTAGTTTCGGCAACTCCTACGAGCAGTACTTC. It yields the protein CASSFGNSYEQYF.

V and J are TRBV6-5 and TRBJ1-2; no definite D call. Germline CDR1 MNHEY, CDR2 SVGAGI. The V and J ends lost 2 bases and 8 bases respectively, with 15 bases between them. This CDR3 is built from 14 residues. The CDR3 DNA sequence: TGTGCCAGCAGTTACGCGTGGGGAAGAGCCGGCTACACCTTC. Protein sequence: CASSYAWGRAGYTF.

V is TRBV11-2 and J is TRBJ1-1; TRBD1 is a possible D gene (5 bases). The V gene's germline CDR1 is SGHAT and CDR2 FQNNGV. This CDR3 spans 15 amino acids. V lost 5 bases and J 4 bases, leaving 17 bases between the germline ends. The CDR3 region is CASSPQPSGFTEAFF. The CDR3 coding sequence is TGTGCCAGCAGCCCTCAACCTTCAGGGTTCACTGAAGCTTTCTTT.

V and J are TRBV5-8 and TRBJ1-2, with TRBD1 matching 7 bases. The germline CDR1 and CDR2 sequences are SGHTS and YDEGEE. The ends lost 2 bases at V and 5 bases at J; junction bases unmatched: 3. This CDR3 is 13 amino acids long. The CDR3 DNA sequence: TGTGCCAGCAGCTTCGGACAGGTTTATGGCTACACCTTC. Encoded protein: CASSFGQVYGYTF.

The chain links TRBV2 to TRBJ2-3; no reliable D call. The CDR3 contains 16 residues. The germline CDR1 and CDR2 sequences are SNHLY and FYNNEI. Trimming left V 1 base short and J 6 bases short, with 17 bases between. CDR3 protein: CASSEGARVVSDTQYF. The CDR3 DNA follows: TGTGCCAGCAGTGAAGGGGCACGGGTAGTAAGCGATACGCAGTATTTT.

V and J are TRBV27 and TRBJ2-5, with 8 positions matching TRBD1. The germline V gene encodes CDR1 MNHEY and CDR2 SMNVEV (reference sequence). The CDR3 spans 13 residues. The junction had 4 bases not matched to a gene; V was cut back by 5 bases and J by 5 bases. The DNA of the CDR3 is TGTGCCAGCAGTGCGACAGGGGAGGAGACCCAGTACTTC. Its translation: CASSATGEETQYF.

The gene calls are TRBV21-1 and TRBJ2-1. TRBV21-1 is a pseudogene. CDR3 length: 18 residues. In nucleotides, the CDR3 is TGTGCCAGCAGCAAATGCGTCAGAGGGGGGAAGGGTTTGAATGAGCAGTTCTTC. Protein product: CASSKCVRGGKGLNEQFF.

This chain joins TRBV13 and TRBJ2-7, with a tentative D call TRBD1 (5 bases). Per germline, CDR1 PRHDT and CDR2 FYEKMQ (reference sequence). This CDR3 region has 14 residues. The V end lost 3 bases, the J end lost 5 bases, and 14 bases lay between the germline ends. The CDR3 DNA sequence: TGTGCCAGCAGCTTTTGGCAGGGAAATCACGAGCAGTACTTC. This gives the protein CASSFWQGNHEQYF.

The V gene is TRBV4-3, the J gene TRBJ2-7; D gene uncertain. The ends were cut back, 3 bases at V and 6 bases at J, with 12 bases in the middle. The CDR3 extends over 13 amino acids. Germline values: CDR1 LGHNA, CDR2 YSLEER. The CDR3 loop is CASSQTAWFEQYF. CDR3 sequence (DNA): TGCGCCAGCAGCCAGACCGCGTGGTTCGAGCAGTACTTC.

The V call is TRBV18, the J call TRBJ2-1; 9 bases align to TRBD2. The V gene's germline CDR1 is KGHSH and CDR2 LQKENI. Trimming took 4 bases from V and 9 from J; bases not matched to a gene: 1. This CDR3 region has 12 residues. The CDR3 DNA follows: TGTGCCAGCTCACTACTAGCGGGTGAGCAGTTCTTC. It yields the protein CASSLLAGEQFF.

The chain's CDR3 is CASKPEGLGAEQFF. DNA for the CDR3: TGTGCCAGCAAACCAGAGGGACTAGGAGCTGAGCAGTTCTTC. The chain couples TRBV2 to TRBJ2-1; 8 bases align to TRBD2. CDR1 and CDR2 (germline): SNHLY, FYNNEI. Trimming at V came to 7 bases and at J to 9 bases, leaving 11 bases not matched to a gene. This CDR3 contains 14 residues.

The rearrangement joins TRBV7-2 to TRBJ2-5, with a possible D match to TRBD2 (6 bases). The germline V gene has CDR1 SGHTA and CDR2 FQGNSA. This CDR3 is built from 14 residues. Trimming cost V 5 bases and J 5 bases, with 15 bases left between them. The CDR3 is CASSPRTISETQYF. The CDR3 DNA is TGTGCCAGCAGCCCACGGACTATCAGTGAGACCCAGTACTTC.

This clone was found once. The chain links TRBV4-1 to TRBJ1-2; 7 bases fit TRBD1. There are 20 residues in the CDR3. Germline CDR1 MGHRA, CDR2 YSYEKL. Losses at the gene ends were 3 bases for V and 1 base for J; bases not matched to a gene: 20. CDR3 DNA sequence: TGCGCCAGCAGCCATCGTGGACAGGCACTCACCATCAGTCATAACTATGGCTACACCTTC. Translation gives CASSHRGQALTISHNYGYTF.

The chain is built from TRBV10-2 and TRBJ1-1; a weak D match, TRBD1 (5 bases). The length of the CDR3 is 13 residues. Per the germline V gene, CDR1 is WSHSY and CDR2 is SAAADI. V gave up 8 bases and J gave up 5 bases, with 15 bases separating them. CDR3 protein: CASSGTWGTEAFF. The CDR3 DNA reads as TGCGCCAGCTCCGGGACGTGGGGAACTGAAGCTTTCTTT.

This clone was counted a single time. The CDR3 DNA follows: TGTGCCAGCAGGGGGTGGGAGACCCAGTACTTC. Residues: CASRGWETQYF. The chain links TRBV2 to TRBJ2-5; unclear D gene. This CDR3 spans 11 amino acids. V was shortened by 6 bases and J by 5 bases, with 7 bases between the two germline ends. Germline V gene lookup returns CDR1 SNHLY and CDR2 FYNNEI.

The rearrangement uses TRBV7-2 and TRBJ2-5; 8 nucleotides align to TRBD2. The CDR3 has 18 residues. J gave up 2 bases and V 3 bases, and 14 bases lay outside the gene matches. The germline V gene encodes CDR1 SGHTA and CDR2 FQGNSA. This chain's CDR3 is CASSFTGGPGVPQETQYF. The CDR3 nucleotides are TGTGCCAGCAGCTTCACGGGGGGGCCCGGGGTGCCACAAGAGACCCAGTACTTC.